Below, 10 T cell receptor beta chains from the same sample are listed, as sequenced in a study of technical replicates of blood from a handful of donors. Profiling relied on immunoSEQ multiplex PCR, and the TCRdb table lists in-frame clones only, not all of them. The data hold tens of thousands of clones, with around 90% observed a single time. Material for sequencing was T cells isolated from PBMCs. Receptor source: a human donor in good health.

V usage is TRBV19 and J usage is TRBJ2-3, with TRBD2 as a possible D gene (5 bases). The germline gives CDR1 LNHDA, CDR2 SQIVND (reference sequence). CDR3 length equals 14 residues. Deletions cut 5 bases from V and 1 base from J, with 10 bases between. CDR3 sequence reads: CASSPYSGTDTQYF. CDR3 DNA sequence: TGTGCCAGTAGTCCATATAGCGGCACAGATACGCAGTATTTT. Full variable domain (remainder filled in from reference TRBV19 and TRBJ2-3): DGGITQSPKYLFRKEGQNVTLSCEQNLNHDAMYWYRQDPGQGLRLIYYSQIVNDFQKGDIAEGYSVSREKKESFPLTVTSAQKNPTAFYLCASSPYSGTDTQYFGPGTRLTVL.

This chain links TRBV6-5 with TRBJ2-2; D unclear. Germline V gene data show CDR1 as MNHEY and CDR2 as SVGAGI. The CDR3 has 12 amino acids. Trimming took 6 bases from V and 6 from J, leaving 8 bases between them. As DNA, the CDR3 is TGTGCCAGCAGCCCTTTTGCCGGGGAGCTGTTTTTT. Its protein product is CASSPFAGELFF.

This chain uses TRBV2 with TRBJ2-7; 7 bases match TRBD2. Trimming took 11 bases from V and 5 from J; bases not matched to a gene: 12. Looked up from germline, CDR1 is SNHLY and CDR2 is FYNNEI. This CDR3 has 13 residues. Here the CDR3 reads CAGEAGNYNEQYF. CDR3 in DNA: TGTGCCGGGGAAGCGGGAAACTACAACGAGCAGTACTTC.

The V gene is TRBV7-3, the J gene TRBJ2-1; perhaps TRBD2 as D (5 bases). The CDR3 is 14 residues long. CDR1 and CDR2 (germline): SGHTA, FQGTGA. V was clipped by 2 bases and J by 8 bases, with 13 bases between them. The CDR3 bases are TGTGCCAGCAGCTTAGGAGGTAGGGTCGATGAGCAGTTCTTC. Amino acids: CASSLGGRVDEQFF. The entire variable domain, with the rest obtained from reference TRBV7-3 and TRBJ2-1, is as follows: GAGVSQTPSNKVTEKGKYVELRCDPISGHTALYWYRQSLGQGPEFLIYFQGTGAADDSGLPNDRFFAVRPEGSVSTLKIQRTERGDSAVYLCASSLGGRVDEQFFGPGTRLTVL.

This sequence joins TRBV11-2 and TRBJ2-7; 8 positions match TRBD1. Germline V gene sequence: CDR1 SGHAT, CDR2 FQNNGV. This CDR3 has 15 amino acids. Unmatched junction bases numbered 2, after V lost 0 bases and J lost 1 base. The CDR3 nucleotides read TGTGCCAGCAGCTTAGAGGGGACAGGTTCCTACGAGCAGTACTTC. Protein product: CASSLEGTGSYEQYF. The variable domain in full, completed from reference TRBV11-2 and TRBJ2-7, reads EAGVAQSPRYKIIEKRQSVAFWCNPISGHATLYWYQQILGQGPKLLIQFQNNGVVDDSQLPKDRFSAERLKGVDSTLKIQPAKLEDSAVYLCASSLEGTGSYEQYFGPGTRLTVT.

The gene calls are TRBV28 and TRBJ2-3; 9 nucleotides agree with TRBD2. J lost 2 bases, V lost 6 bases, and 3 bases had no gene match. Germline values: CDR1 MDHEN, CDR2 SYDVKM. This CDR3 comprises 14 residues. Here the CDR3 reads CASRIAGATDTQYF. Here the CDR3 DNA reads TGTGCCAGCAGAATAGCGGGAGCCACAGATACGCAGTATTTT.

The chain carries TRBV27 and TRBJ1-1; 7 nucleotides match TRBD1. Germline trimming cut 5 bases from V and 0 bases from J; bases unmatched to any gene: 6. Germline CDR1 reads MNHEY; CDR2 reads SMNVEV (reference sequence). The CDR3 is made up of 15 amino acids. The CDR3 sequence is CASSLRQGMNTEAFF. CDR3 nucleotide sequence: TGTGCCAGCAGTCTCCGACAGGGAATGAACACTGAAGCTTTCTTT.

This sequence joins TRBV5-1 and TRBJ2-7; 9 bases align to TRBD1. This CDR3 is built from 16 residues. Germline V gives CDR1 SGHRS, CDR2 YFSETQ. V was clipped by 5 bases and J by 1 base; unmatched bases: 10. Here the CDR3 DNA reads TGCGCCAGCAGACCCACCGGGACAGGGTATTCCTACGAGCAGTACTTC. Its protein product is CASRPTGTGYSYEQYF.

The gene calls are TRBV4-1 and TRBJ2-7; D is undetermined. Germline V gene lookup returns CDR1 MGHRA and CDR2 YSYEKL. This CDR3 is built from 12 residues. V was cut by 0 bases and J by 2 bases, with 2 bases left in between. DNA for the CDR3: TGCGCCAGCAGCCAAGACACCTACGAGCAGTACTTC. This translates into CASSQDTYEQYF.

V usage is TRBV5-4 and J usage is TRBJ2-5; 14 positions agree with TRBD2. Germline assignment: CDR1 SGHNT and CDR2 YYREEE (reference sequence). This CDR3 has 16 amino acids. Trimming cost V 4 bases and J 5 bases; bases outside gene matches: 7. The CDR3 protein is CASSRGLAGVRETQYF. The CDR3 coding sequence is TGTGCCAGCAGCCGGGGACTAGCGGGAGTCAGGGAGACCCAGTACTTC.